This T cell receptor (beta chain) was documented in a study of graft-versus-host responses after intestinal transplantation (dated by TCRdb to the early 2020s). Turning to the overall study: The transplants that recipients received were multivisceral, liver-intestinal, or isolated intestinal. Of the approximately 25 intestinal transplant recipients enrolled in the cohort, one of whom was a retransplant, a few patients without pretransplant specimens were excluded. After intestinal transplantation, graft-versus-host and host-versus-graft alloreactive T cell clones were followed in the graft, circulation and bone marrow using bulk TCR-beta CDR3 sequencing. Every recipient was given anti-thymocyte globulin induction, followed by approximately 3 years of maintenance tacrolimus and steroids. To identify alloreactive clones, pre-transplant mixed lymphocyte reaction products were sequenced and then compared with unstimulated pre-transplant donor and recipient T cells. Samples from three later patients were sequenced in-house on an Illumina MiSeq with MiXCR processing rather than by the commercial service. Donor T cell macrochimerism was defined as a peak of at least 4% donor T cells among recipient peripheral blood mononuclear cells. Study-level results and caveats: Early after transplant, declines in HvG clones were associated with peak levels of circulating GvH clones. In patients with donor T cell macrochimerism, the allografts had high GvH to HvG T cell clonal ratios. GvH clones turned up in recipient bone marrow, with some appearing earlier in ileal mucosa or blood, a pattern consistent with an intestinal mucosal origin. The relatively low number and heterogeneity of intestinal transplant patients limited the conclusions.

The meaning of the sample's time point label: cells obtained before transplantation from donor or recipient. CD3+CD4+ and CD3+CD8+ populations were FACS-sorted from unstimulated pre-transplant donor and recipient cells taken from spleen or lymph nodes. The library was prepared using the immunoSEQ multiplex PCR assay. For most patients, genomic DNA was isolated with the Qiagen DNeasy Blood and Tissue Kit and sent frozen to Adaptive Biotechnologies for TCR sequencing. For most patients, high-throughput TCR-beta CDR3 sequencing of genomic DNA was performed by Adaptive Biotechnologies. In the authors' own workflow: TCR sequencing data for more than 15 patients were retrieved from Adaptive's ImmunoSEQ software; a few other patients were processed with MiXCR and VDJtools. To correct CD4 versus CD8 sorting errors, sequences present in both subsets at a frequency ratio below 5:1 were removed. CDR3 nucleotide sequences shared between donor and recipient were removed because the origin of such sequences could not be assigned. At least 2-fold expansion over unstimulated cells and a minimum CFSE-low frequency of 0.002% (template counts) or 0.001% (read counts) were required for clones to be classified as alloreactive. Mappable clones were those detected in sequenced pre-transplant spleen, lymph node, or MLR CFSE-low populations of the donor or recipient. Cumulative frequency of alloreactive clones was calculated as a percentage of all sequences weighted by copy number. The immuneACCESS repertoire file appears here via TCRdb, limited to in-frame rearrangements. These files lack a portion of the clones; in checked studies, under half of the deficit traces to unresolved V genes, and the cause of the others is not known. V, J and clone size derive from that table, while D and trimming were established from the DNA sequence. The sample table shows 93,000 or so clones, and 93% are seen once. 1.2% of the sample rests with the top ten.

V sheds 2 bases and J sheds 0 bases, leaving 15 bases between their ends. The CDR3 spans 17 residues, from the cysteine through the phenylalanine. The only DNA kept is the CDR3, 51 bases in frame from the first base. Reading the germline V gene gives CDR1 SGHDT and CDR2 YYEEEE. Worth noting for this clone: What this receptor recognizes is not known. Base qualities were left out, and no much larger clone turns up one base away.

The chain links TRBV5-6 with TRBJ2-1; a weak D assignment points to TRBD2 (6 bases agree). This TCR came from a human donor who received an intestinal transplant. The material was unstimulated CD8+ T cells sorted from spleen or lymph node cells, obtained before intestinal transplant. The sequence in DNA is TGTGCCAGCAGCTTTGGGGGACTTCCTAGCTCCTACAATGAGCAGTTCTTC. It translates to CASSFGGLPSSYNEQFF.